The 8 T cell receptor beta chains below all came from one sample that was sequenced in a study of blood T cell repertoires in COVID-19. Using immunoSEQ multiplex PCR, the repertoire was profiled, and TCRdb retains in-frame clones only, with some absent. This repertoire shows 55,000 to 80,000 clones, over 65% found once; its top ten account for 12% to 15%. What was sequenced was peripheral blood. These receptors originate from a man aged 55 to 70 with COVID-19, enrolled during active disease.

The rearrangement links TRBV3-1 (or the pseudogene TRBV3-2) to TRBJ2-3; D may be TRBD2 (6 bases). CDR1 and CDR2 from the germline V gene are LGHDT and YNNKEL (reference sequence). The CDR3 contains 18 residues. V was cut by 4 bases and J by 2 bases, with 22 bases left in between. For the CDR3, the DNA is TGTGCCAGCAGCCTTGGGGCTAGCGCTTTACTTTCCACAGATACGCAGTATTTT. This translates into CASSLGASALLSTDTQYF.

The V gene is TRBV28, the J gene TRBJ1-2, with D maybe TRBD1 (6 bases). V dropped 10 bases and J dropped 8 bases, with 17 bases sitting between them. The CDR3 has 12 residues. The germline V gene has CDR1 MDHEN and CDR2 SYDVKM. CDR3 sequence (DNA): TGTGCCACTACGACAGGCTATGAGGGCTACACCTTC. Protein: CATTTGYEGYTF.

The chain links TRBV19 to TRBJ2-2; D remains unclear. Looked up from germline, CDR1 is LNHDA and CDR2 is SQIVND (reference sequence). This CDR3 comprises 14 residues. Trimming took 6 bases from V and 6 from J, leaving 14 bases between them. CDR3 loop: CASSPGGWAGELFF. DNA of the CDR3: TGTGCCAGTAGCCCCGGCGGCTGGGCCGGGGAGCTGTTTTTT.

The chain is built from TRBV10-1 and TRBJ2-1; TRBD2 agrees at 13 bases. CDR3 length equals 15 residues. Per germline, CDR1 WNHNN and CDR2 SYGVQD (reference sequence). V shed 4 bases and J 7 bases; nucleotides not matched to a gene: 4. CDR3 nucleotide sequence: TGCGCCAGCAGTGGGACTAGCGGGAGTAGGAATGAGCAGTTCTTC. It specifies CASSGTSGSRNEQFF.

The V gene is TRBV10-3, the J gene TRBJ1-3; no firm D call. The V end was cut by 8 bases, the J end by 4 bases, with 15 bases between. CDR1 is ENHRY and CDR2 is SYGVKD in the germline V gene. The CDR3 totals 14 residues. The CDR3 sequence: CAIGAEGRGNTIYF. The CDR3 DNA follows: TGTGCCATCGGAGCAGAGGGAAGGGGAAACACCATATATTTT.

This clone appeared a single time. The chain uses TRBV11-3 and TRBJ2-7; 9 bases map to TRBD2. The CDR3 runs 14 residues. Per the germline V gene, CDR1 is SGHNT and CDR2 is YENEEA. V gave up 2 bases and J gave up 7 bases; unmatched junction bases: 6. The CDR3 region has the DNA TGTGCCAGCAGCTTAAAACTAGCGGGCGGGGAGCAGTACTTC. This codes for CASSLKLAGGEQYF.

The chain carries TRBV9 and TRBJ2-1, with 13 bases fitting TRBD2. CDR3 length: 16 amino acids. The germline V gene encodes CDR1 SGDLS and CDR2 YYNGEE. V lost 0 bases and J lost 5; bases outside the gene matches: 2. CDR3 loop: CASSVGTSGSHNEQFF. The CDR3 DNA is TGTGCCAGCAGCGTAGGGACTAGCGGGAGTCACAATGAGCAGTTCTTC.

V usage is TRBV19 and J usage is TRBJ1-6, with no clear D. V was shortened by 7 bases and J by 5 bases, with 12 bases between the two germline ends. The germline gives CDR1 LNHDA, CDR2 SQIVND (reference sequence). This CDR3 is 14 amino acids long. In DNA form, the CDR3 reads TGTGCCAGTAATCGGCAGGCCGATAATTCACCCCTCCACTTT. This codes for CASNRQADNSPLHF. The variable domain in full, completed from reference TRBV19 and TRBJ1-6, reads DGGITQSPKYLFRKEGQNVTLSCEQNLNHDAMYWYRQDPGQGLRLIYYSQIVNDFQKGDIAEGYSVSREKKESFPLTVTSAQKNPTAFYLCASNRQADNSPLHFGNGTRLTVT.